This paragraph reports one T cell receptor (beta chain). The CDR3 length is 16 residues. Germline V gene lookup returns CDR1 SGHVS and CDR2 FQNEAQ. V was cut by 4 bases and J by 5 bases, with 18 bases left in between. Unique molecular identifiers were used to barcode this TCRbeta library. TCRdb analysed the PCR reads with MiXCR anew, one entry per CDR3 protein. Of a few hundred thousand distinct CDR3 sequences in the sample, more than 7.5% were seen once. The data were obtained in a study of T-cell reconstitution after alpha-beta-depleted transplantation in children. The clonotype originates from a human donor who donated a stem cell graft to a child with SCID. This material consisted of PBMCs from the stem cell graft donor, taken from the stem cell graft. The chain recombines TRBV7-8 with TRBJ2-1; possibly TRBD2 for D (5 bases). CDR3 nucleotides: TGTGCCAGCAGCTCGTCAGTAAGGGAGTATAACAATGAGCAGTTCTTC. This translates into CASSSSVREYNNEQFF.